The 4 T cell receptor beta chains listed next were all sequenced from one sample in a study of early stage breast cancer tumors. This table comes from immunoSEQ multiplex PCR, and its TCRdb copy is limited to in-frame clones, with some not included. Of about 21,000 clones in the sample, around 76% are singletons; the top ten hold approximately 30%. The sequenced sample consisted of blood. Receptor source: a person aged 60 to 70 with breast cancer.

The chain has TRBV6-1 and TRBJ1-2; D is perhaps TRBD1 (6 bases). CDR1 and CDR2 from the germline V gene are MNHNS and SASEGT. This CDR3 is 15 amino acids long. V lost 7 bases, J lost 3 bases, and 18 bases lay in between. The CDR3 DNA reads TGTGCCAGCAACAAGGCGTCCCAGGGGTACTATGGCTACACCTTC. It specifies CASNKASQGYYGYTF.

This clone was seen a few times. A read error may produce the germline difference seen at one junction end. This sequence joins TRBV7-7 and TRBJ2-7, with D perhaps TRBD2 (6 bases). The CDR3 has 13 amino acids. Germline loops: CDR1 SSHAT, CDR2 FNYEAQ (reference sequence). The CDR3 DNA follows: TGTGCTAGCAGCCCCCTCGGGAGCTACGAGCAGTACTTC. Its translation is CASSPLGSYEQYF.

By frequency in the sample, this clone is medium-sized. The rearrangement joins TRBV7-6 to TRBJ2-1, with 11 bases fitting TRBD2. Germline V CDR1 and CDR2: SGHVS, FNYEAQ. Trimming removed 5 bases from V and 4 bases from J; junction bases left unmatched: 10. The CDR3 extends over 17 amino acids. The CDR3 loop reads CASSRRATSGIYNEQFF. For the CDR3, the DNA is TGTGCCAGCAGCCGCCGGGCGACTAGCGGGATTTACAATGAGCAGTTCTTC.

The V call is TRBV2, the J call TRBJ1-2; D remains ambiguous. The CDR3 length is 13 residues. The germline V gene encodes CDR1 SNHLY and CDR2 FYNNEI. V lost 2 bases, J lost 4 bases, and 8 bases lay in between. The CDR3 loop is CASSESPIYGYTF. The CDR3 DNA reads TGTGCCAGCAGTGAAAGTCCCATCTATGGCTACACCTTC.